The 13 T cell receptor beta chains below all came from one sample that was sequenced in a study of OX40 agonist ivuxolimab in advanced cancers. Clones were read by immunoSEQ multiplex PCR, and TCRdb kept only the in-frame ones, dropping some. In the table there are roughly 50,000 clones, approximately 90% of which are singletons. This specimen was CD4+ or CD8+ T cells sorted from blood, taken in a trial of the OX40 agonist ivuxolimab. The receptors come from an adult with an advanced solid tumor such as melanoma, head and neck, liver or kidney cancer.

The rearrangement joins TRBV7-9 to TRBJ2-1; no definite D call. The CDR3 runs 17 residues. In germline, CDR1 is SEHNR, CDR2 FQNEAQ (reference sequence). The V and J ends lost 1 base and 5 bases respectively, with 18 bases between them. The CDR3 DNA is TGTGCCAGCAGCTTAGGGGTCTGGCAGGAAAGAGACAATGAGCAGTTCTTC. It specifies CASSLGVWQERDNEQFF.

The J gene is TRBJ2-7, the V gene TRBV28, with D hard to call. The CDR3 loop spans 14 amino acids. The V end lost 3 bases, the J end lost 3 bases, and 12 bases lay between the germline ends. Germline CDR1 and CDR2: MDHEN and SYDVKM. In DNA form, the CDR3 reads TGTGCCAGCAGTTTCTCTAACTCGTACTACGAGCAGTACTTC. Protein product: CASSFSNSYYEQYF. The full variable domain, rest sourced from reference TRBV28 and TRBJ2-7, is DVKVTQSSRYLVKRTGEKVFLECVQDMDHENMFWYRQDPGLGLRLIYFSYDVKMKEKGDIPEGYSVSREKKERFSLILESASTNQTSMYLCASSFSNSYYEQYFGPGTRLTVT.

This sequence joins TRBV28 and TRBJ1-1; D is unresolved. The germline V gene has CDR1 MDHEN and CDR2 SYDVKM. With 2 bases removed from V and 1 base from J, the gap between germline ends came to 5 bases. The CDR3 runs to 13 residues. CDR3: CASSLGRNTEAFF. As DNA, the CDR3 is TGTGCCAGCAGTTTAGGCCGGAACACTGAAGCTTTCTTT.

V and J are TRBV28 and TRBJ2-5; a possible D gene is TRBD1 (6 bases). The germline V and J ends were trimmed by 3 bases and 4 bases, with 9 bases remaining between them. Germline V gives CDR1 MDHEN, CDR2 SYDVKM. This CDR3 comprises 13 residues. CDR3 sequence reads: CASSFVGGETQYF. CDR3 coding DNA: TGTGCCAGCAGTTTTGTAGGGGGAGAGACCCAGTACTTC.

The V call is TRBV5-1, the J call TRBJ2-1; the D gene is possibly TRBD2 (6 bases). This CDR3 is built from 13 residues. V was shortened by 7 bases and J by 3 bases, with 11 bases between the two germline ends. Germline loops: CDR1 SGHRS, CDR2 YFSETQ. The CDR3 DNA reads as TGCGCCAGCCGGGAGAACGGCTACAATGAGCAGTTCTTC. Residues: CASRENGYNEQFF.

CDR3 coding DNA: TGTGCCAGCAGTTACAGGGACTCCTATGGCTACACCTTC. Amino acids: CASSYRDSYGYTF. The J gene is TRBJ1-2, the V gene TRBV2; D may be TRBD1 (6 bases). V lost 5 bases to trimming and J lost 4 bases, with 11 bases between them. This CDR3 has 13 amino acids. Germline assignment: CDR1 SNHLY and CDR2 FYNNEI. The variable domain in full, with the rest retrieved from reference TRBV2 and TRBJ1-2, is EPEVTQTPSHQVTQMGQEVILRCVPISNHLYFYWYRQILGQKVEFLVSFYNNEISEKSEIFDDQFSVERPDGSNFTLKIRSTKLEDSAMYFCASSYRDSYGYTFGSGTRLTVV.

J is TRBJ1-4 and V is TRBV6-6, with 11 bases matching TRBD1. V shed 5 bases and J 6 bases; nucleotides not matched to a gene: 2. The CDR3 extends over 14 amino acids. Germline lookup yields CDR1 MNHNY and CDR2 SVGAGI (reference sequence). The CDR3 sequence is CASSTDRGHEKLFF. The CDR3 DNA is TGTGCCAGCAGTACGGACAGGGGGCATGAAAAACTGTTTTTT.

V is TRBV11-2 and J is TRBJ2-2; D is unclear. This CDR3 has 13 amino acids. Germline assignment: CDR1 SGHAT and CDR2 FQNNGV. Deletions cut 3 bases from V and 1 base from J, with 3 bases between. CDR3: CASSFRNTGELFF. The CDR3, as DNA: TGTGCCAGCAGCTTCAGGAACACCGGGGAGCTGTTTTTT.

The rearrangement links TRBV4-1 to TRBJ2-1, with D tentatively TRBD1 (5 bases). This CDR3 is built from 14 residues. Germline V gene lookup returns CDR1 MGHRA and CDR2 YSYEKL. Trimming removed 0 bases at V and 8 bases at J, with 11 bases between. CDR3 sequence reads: CASSQEWQGDEQFF. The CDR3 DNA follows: TGCGCCAGCAGCCAAGAATGGCAGGGCGATGAGCAGTTCTTC.

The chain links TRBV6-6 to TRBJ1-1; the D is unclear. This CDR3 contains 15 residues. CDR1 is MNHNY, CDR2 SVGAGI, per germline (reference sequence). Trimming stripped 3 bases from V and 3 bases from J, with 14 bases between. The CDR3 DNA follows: TGTGCCAGCAGTTATACGGCTGGAACGGACACTGAAGCTTTCTTT. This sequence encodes CASSYTAGTDTEAFF.

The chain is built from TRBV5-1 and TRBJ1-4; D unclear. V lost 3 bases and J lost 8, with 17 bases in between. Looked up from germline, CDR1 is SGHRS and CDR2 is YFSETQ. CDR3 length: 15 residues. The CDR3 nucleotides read TGCGCCAGCAGCTCAGGACCCGGGAACAACGAAAAACTGTTTTTT. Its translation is CASSSGPGNNEKLFF.

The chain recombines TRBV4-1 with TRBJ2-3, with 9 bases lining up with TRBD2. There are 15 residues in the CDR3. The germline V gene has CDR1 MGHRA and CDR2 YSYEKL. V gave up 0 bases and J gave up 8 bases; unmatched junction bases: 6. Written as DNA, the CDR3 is TGCGCCAGCAGCCAAGAACAGCGGGGGGTAGCTACGCAGTATTTT. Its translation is CASSQEQRGVATQYF.

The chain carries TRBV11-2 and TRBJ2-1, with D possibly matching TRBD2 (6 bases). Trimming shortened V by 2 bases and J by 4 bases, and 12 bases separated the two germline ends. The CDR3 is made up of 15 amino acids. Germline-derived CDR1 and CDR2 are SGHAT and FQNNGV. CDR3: CASSLTGGVYNEQFF. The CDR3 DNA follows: TGTGCCAGCAGCTTAACAGGAGGGGTTTACAATGAGCAGTTCTTC.